This TCR beta chain was sequenced for a study of OX40 agonist ivuxolimab in advanced cancers. Study context: Those treated in dose escalation had hepatocellular carcinoma, melanoma, renal cell cancer or head and neck cancer. Whole-study findings and limits: Expanded clones were, on average, more numerous in CD8+ T cells than in CD4+.

Here immunoSEQ multiplex PCR was the method, and the copy in TCRdb shows in-frame clones only, minus some. Found here are about 35,000 clones, about 74% of them singletons; the top ten hold roughly 19%. This CDR3 contains 13 residues. V shed 3 bases and J shed 3 bases, with 8 bases lying between them. Germline loops: CDR1 LNHDA, CDR2 SQIVND (reference sequence). With respect to this clone: Its antigen is not known.

The sequence was obtained from an adult with an advanced solid tumor such as melanoma, head and neck, liver or kidney cancer. The chain joins TRBV19 to TRBJ1-1, with a possible D match to TRBD1 (5 bases). Sequences were derived from CD4+ or CD8+ T cells sorted from blood, sampled in a trial of the OX40 agonist ivuxolimab. The CDR3 sequence: CASSIRGDTEAFF. The CDR3 DNA is TGTGCCAGTAGTATTCGGGGGGACACTGAAGCTTTCTTT.